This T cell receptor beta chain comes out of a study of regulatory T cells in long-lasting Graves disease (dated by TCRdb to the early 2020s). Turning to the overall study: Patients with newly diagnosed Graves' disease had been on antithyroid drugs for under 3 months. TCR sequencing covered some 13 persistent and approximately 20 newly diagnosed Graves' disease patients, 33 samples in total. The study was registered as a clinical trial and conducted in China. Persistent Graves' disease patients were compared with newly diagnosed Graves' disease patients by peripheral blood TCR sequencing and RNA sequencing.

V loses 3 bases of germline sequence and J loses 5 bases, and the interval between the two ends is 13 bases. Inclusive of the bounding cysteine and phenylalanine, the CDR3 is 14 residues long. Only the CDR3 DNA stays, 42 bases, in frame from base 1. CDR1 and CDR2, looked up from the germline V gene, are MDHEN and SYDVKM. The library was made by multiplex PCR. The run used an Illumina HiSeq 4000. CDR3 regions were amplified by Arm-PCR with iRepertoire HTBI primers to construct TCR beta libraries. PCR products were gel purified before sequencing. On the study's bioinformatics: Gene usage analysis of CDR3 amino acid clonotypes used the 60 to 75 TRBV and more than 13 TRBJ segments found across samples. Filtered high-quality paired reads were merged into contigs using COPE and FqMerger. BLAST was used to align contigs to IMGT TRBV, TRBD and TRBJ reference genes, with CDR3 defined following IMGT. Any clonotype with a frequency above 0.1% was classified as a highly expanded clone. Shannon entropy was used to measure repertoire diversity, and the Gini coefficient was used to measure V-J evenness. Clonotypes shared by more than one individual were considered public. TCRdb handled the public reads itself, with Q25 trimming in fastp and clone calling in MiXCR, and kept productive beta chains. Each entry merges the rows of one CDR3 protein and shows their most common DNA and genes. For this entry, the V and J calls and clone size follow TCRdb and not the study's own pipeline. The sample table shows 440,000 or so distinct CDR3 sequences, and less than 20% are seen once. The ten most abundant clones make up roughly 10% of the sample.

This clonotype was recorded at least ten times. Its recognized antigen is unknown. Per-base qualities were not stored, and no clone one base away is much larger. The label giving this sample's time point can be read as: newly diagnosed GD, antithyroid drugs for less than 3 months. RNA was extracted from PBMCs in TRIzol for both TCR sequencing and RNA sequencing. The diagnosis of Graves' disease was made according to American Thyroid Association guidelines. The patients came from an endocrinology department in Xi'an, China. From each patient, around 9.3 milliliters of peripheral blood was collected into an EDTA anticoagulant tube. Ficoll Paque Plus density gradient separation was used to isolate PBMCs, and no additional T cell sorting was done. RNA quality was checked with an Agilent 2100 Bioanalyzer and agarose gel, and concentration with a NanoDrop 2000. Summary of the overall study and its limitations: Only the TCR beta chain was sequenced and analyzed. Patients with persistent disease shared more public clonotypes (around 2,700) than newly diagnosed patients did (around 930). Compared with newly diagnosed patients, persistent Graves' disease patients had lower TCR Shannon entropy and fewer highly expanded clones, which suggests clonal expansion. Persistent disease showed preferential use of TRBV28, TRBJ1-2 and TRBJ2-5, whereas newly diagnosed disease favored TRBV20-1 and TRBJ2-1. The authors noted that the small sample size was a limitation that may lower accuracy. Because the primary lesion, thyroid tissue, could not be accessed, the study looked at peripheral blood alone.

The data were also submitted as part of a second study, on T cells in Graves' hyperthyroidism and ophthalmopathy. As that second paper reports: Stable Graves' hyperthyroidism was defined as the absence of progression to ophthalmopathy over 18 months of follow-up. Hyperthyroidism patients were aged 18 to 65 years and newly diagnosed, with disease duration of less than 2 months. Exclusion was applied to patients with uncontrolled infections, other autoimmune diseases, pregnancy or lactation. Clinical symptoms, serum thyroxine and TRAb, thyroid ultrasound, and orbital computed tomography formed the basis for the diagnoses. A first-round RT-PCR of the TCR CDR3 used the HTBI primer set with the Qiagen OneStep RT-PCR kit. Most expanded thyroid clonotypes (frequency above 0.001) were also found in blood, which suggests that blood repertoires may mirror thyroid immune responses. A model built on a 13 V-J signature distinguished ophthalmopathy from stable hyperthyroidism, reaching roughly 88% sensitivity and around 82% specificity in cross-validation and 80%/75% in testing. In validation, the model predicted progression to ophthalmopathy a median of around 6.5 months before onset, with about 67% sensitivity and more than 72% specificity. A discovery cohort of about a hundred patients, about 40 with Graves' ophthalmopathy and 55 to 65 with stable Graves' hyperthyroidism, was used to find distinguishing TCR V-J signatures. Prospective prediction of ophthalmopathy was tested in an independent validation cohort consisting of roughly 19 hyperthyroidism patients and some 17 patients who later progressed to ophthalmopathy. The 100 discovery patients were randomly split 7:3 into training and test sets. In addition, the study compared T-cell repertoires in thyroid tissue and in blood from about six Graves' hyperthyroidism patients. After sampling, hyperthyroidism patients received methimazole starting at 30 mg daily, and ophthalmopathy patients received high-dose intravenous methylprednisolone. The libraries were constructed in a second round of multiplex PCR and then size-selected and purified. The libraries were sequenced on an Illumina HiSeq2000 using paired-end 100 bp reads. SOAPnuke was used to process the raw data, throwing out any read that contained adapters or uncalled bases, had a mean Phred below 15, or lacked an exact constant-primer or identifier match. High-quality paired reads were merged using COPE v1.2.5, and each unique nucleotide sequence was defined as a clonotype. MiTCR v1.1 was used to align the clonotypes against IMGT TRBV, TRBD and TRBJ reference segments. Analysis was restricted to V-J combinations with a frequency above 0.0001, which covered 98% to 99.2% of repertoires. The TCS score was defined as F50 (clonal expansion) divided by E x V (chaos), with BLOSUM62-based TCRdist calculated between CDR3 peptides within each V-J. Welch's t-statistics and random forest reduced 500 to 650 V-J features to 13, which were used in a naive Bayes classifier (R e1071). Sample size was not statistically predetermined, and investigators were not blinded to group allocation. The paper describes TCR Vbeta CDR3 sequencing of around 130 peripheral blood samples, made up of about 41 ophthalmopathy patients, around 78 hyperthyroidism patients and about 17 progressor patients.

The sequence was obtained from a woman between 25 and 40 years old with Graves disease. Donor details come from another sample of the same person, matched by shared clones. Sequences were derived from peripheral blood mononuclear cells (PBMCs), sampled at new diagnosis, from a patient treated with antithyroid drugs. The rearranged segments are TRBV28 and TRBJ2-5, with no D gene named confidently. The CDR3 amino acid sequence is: CASSFPNGLETQYF. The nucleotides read TGTGCCAGCAGTTTTCCTAACGGGCTGGAGACCCAGTACTTC.